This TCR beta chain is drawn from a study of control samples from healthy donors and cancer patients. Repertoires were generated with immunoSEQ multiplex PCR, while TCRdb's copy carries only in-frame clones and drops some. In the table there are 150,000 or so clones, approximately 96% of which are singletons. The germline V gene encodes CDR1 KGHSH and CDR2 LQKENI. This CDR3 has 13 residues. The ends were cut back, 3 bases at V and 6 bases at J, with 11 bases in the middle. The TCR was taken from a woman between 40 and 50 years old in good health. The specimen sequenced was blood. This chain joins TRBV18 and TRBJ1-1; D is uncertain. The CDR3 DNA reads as TGTGCCAGCTCACCGGCGGGTAACCCTGAAGCTTTCTTT. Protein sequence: CASSPAGNPEAFF.